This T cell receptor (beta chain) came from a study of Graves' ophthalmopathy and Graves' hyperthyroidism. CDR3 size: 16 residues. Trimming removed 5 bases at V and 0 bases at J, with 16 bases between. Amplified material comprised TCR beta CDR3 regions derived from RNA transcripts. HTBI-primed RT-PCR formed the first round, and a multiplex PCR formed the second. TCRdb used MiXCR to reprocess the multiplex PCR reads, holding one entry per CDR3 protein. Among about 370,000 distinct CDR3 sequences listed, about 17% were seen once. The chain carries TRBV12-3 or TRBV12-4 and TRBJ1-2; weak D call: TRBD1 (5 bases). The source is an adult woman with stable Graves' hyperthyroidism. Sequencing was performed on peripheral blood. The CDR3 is CASSPYHRRANYGYTF. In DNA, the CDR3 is TGTGCCAGCAGTCCCTACCACAGGAGAGCTAACTATGGCTACACCTTC.